This TCR beta chain was identified in a study of molecular identifiers for immune sequencing clone quantification. With regard to this clonotype: A much bigger clone sits one base away, suggesting this may be a read error.

Sorting captured naive CD8 T cells as CD8+CD4-CCR7+CD45RA+. Germline CDR1 reads SGHVS; CDR2 reads FNYEAQ. The CDR3 extends over 15 amino acids. MiXCR, applied by TCRdb to the PCR reads, yields one record per CDR3 protein. The table includes approximately 500,000 distinct CDR3 sequences, over 20% detected once. The clonotype was recovered from a human donor in good health. Some libraries in this study had Jurkat cell RNA spiked in. J is TRBJ2-3 and V is TRBV7-6; 7 positions agree with TRBD2. Source material: naive CD8+ T cells from blood, with Jurkat cell RNA spiked in. The subset is: FACS-sorted CD8+CD4-CCR7+CD45RA+ naive T cells. Written as DNA, the CDR3 is TGTGCCAGCAGCTTAGATGTGACTAGCACAGGTACGCAGTATTTT. Protein sequence: CASSLDVTSTGTQYF.